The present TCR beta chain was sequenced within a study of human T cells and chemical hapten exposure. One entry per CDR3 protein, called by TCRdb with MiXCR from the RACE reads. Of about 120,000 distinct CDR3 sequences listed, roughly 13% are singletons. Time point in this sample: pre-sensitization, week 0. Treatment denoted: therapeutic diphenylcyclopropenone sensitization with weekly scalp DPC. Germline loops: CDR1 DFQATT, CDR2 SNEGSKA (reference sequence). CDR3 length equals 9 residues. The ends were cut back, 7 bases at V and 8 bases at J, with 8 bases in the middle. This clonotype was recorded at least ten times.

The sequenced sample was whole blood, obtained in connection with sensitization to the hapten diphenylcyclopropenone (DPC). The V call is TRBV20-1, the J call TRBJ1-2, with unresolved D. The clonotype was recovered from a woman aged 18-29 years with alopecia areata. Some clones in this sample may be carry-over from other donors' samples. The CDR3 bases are TGCAGTGTTACTAGGGGCTACACCTTC. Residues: CSVTRGYTF.